This TCR beta chain was recovered during a study of CD8 T cells in ankylosing spondylitis. Study results and limitations: Made up of about eight highly homologous variants, a TCR beta motif appeared characteristic of ankylosing spondylitis blood. According to the report, clones linked to the disease were significantly enriched in matched synovial fluid samples taken from ankylosing spondylitis patients. Disease-linked clones displayed a CD8+ phenotype and appeared relatively rarely in peripheral blood.

CDR3 size: 13 residues. V lost 1 base and J lost 13, with 14 bases in between. Germline-derived CDR1 and CDR2 are SEHNR and FQNEAQ (reference sequence). MiXCR, run by TCRdb on the 5' RACE reads, gives a single entry per CDR3 protein. The profile shows 200,000 to 250,000 distinct CDR3 sequences, about 7% of them singletons. Comments on this clonotype: Its cognate antigen is unknown.

The sequencing input was blood, either unsorted or a sorted T cell fraction (not recorded which). The TCR comes from a male donor with ankylosing spondylitis. The chain couples TRBV7-9 to TRBJ2-1; D may be TRBD2 (5 bases). In DNA, the CDR3 is TGTGCCAGCAGCTTAGGTTCTAGCTCCCCCCAGTTCTTC. Protein sequence: CASSLGSSSPQFF.